Below, 8 T cell receptor beta chains from the same sample are listed, as sequenced in a study of read filtering for tumor transcriptome and immune sequencing (TCRdb year 2020). Sequenced using an Illumina HiSeq 4000. TCR libraries were built from roughly 400 ng RNA with the Immunoverse kit, using molecular barcoded adaptors covering alpha/delta and beta/gamma chains. Starting from the raw public reads, TCRdb applied fastp trimming at Q25, assembled clones with MiXCR and retained in-frame beta chains. One record per CDR3 amino acid sequence lists the most common genes and DNA. For this sample there are over 45,000 distinct CDR3 sequences; less than 25% appear just once. In total, the top ten clones hold about a sixth of the sample. Sequences were obtained from a population of CD138-negative cells sorted from bone marrow. The cell subset or site tag for this specimen amounts to: bone marrow mononuclear cells depleted of CD138+ plasma/myeloma cells by negative magnetic selection. These TCRs come from a donor aged 40 or over with multiple myeloma.

The chain is built from TRBV9 and TRBJ2-3; D is uncertain. From germline, CDR1 is SGDLS and CDR2 YYNGEE. V lost 2 bases to trimming and J lost 0 bases, with 10 bases between them. CDR3 length: 15 residues. The CDR3 DNA sequence: TGTGCCAGCAGCGTTGGCGTCTCTAGCACAGATACGCAGTATTTT. It specifies CASSVGVSSTDTQYF.

This chain links TRBV9 with TRBJ2-3; 9 positions agree with TRBD2. V gave up 3 bases and J gave up 3 bases; unmatched junction bases: 8. The length of the CDR3 is 16 residues. In germline, CDR1 is SGDLS, CDR2 YYNGEE. CDR3 in amino acids: CASSGPAGGSTDTQYF. The CDR3, as DNA: TGTGCCAGCAGCGGCCCAGCGGGGGGCTCTACAGATACGCAGTATTTT.

This chain joins TRBV19 and TRBJ2-5; 9 bases line up with TRBD1. CDR1 is LNHDA, CDR2 SQIVND, per germline (reference sequence). Trimming cost V 6 bases and J 4 bases; bases outside gene matches: 6. CDR3 length: 14 amino acids. CDR3 amino acids: CASSRDRARETQYF. In DNA, the CDR3 is TGTGCCAGTAGCCGGGACAGGGCGAGAGAGACCCAGTACTTC.

The rearrangement links TRBV20-1 to TRBJ2-6; possible D gene TRBD1, 6 bases. V lost 1 base and J 4 bases, leaving 11 bases between the germline ends. This CDR3 comprises 15 residues. Germline CDR1 reads DFQATT; CDR2 reads SNEGSKA (reference sequence). In DNA form, the CDR3 reads TGCAGTGCTAGAGGAACAGGGACAGGGGCCAACGTCCTGACTTTC. This encodes CSARGTGTGANVLTF.

This clonotype was seen repeatedly, ten times or more. The CDR3 nucleotides are TGCGCCAGCAGCCCATGGGACAGGGAAGAGACCCAGTACTTC. Translated: CASSPWDREETQYF. The chain employs TRBV5-1 and TRBJ2-5; 9 bases align to TRBD1. Germline CDR1 and CDR2: SGHRS and YFSETQ. With V trimmed by 4 bases and J by 3 bases, 4 bases remained unmatched. This CDR3 has 14 amino acids.

The CDR3 DNA reads as TGTGCCAGCAGCCCACGGGTGGCTGCAACTAATGAAAAACTGTTTTTT. Translated, it gives CASSPRVAATNEKLFF. J is TRBJ1-4 and V is TRBV7-9; D gene ambiguous. The V end was cut by 5 bases, the J end by 0 bases, with 13 bases between. The CDR3 covers 16 residues. CDR1 and CDR2 (germline): SEHNR, FQNEAQ (reference sequence).

In its sample, this clonotype was seen many times. The rearrangement uses TRBV3-1 and TRBJ1-1; no clear D gene. This CDR3 contains 13 residues. V lost 3 bases, J lost 4 bases, and 9 bases lay in between. In germline, CDR1 is LGHDT, CDR2 YNNKEL (reference sequence). The CDR3 sequence: CASSQLSSTEAFF. DNA of the CDR3: TGTGCCAGCAGCCAGCTCAGTAGCACTGAAGCTTTCTTT.

This clonotype has a count of ten or more. The chain combines TRBV27 with TRBJ2-1; D not resolved. The CDR3 totals 14 residues. Trimming took off 5 bases at V and 8 bases at J, with 16 bases between the two ends. The germline CDR1 and CDR2 sequences are MNHEY and SMNVEV (reference sequence). This CDR3 is CASSPLARLHEQFF. The CDR3 DNA reads TGTGCCAGCAGTCCCCTCGCCCGGTTGCATGAGCAGTTCTTC.